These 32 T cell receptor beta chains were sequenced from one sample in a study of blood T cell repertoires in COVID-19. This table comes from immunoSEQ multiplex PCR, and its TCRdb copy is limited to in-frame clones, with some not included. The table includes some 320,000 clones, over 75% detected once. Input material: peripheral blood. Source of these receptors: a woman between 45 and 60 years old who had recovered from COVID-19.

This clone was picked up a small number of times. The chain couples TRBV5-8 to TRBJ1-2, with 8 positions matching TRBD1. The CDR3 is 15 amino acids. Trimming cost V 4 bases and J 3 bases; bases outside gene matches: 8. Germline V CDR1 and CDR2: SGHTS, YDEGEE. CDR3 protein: CASSRPGGAYYGYTF. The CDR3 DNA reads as TGTGCCAGCAGCCGACCAGGGGGCGCGTACTATGGCTACACCTTC.

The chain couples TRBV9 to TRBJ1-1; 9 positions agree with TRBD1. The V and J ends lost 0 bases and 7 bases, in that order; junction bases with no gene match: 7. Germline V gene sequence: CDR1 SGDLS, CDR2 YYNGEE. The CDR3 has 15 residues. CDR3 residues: CASSVEGTGKSEAFF. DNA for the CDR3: TGTGCCAGCAGCGTAGAAGGGACAGGGAAAAGTGAAGCTTTCTTT.

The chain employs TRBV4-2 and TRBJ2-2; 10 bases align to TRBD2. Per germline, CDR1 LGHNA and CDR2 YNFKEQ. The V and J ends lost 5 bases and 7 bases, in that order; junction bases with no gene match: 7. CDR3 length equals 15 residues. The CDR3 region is CASSSSGRAVGELFF. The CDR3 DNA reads TGTGCCAGCAGCTCCAGCGGGAGGGCCGTCGGGGAGCTGTTTTTT.

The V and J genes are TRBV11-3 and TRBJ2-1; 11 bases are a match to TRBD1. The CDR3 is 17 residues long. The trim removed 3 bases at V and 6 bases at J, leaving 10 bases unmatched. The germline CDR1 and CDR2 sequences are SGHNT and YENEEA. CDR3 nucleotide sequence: TGTGCCAGCAGCTTGGGACCCGGGACAGGGGGAGGCAATGAGCAGTTCTTC. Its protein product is CASSLGPGTGGGNEQFF.

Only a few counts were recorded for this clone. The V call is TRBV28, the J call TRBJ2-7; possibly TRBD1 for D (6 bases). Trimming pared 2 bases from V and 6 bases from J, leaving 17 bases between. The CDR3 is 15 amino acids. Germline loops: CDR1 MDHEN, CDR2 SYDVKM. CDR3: CASSLGGTLGGEQYF. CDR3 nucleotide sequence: TGTGCCAGCAGTTTAGGGGGAACTTTAGGGGGCGAGCAGTACTTC.

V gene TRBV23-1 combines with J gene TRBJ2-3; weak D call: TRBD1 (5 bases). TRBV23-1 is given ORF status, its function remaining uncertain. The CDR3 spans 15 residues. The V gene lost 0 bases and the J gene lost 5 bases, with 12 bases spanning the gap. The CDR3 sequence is CASSQSGRVEDTQYF. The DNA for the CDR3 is TGCGCCAGCAGTCAATCGGGCAGGGTGGAAGATACGCAGTATTTT.

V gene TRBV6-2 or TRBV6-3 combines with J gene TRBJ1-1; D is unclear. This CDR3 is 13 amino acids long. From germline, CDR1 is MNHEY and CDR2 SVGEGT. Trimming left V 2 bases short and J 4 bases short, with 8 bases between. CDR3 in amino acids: CASSYTSVTEAFF. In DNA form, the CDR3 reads TGTGCCAGCAGTTACACGTCAGTCACTGAAGCTTTCTTT.

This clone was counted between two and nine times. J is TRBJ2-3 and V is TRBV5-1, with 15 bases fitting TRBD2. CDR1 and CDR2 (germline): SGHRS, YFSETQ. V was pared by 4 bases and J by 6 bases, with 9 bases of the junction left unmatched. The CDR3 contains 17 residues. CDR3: CASSGGLAGGPGDTQYF. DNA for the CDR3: TGCGCCAGCAGCGGCGGACTAGCGGGGGGGCCAGGGGATACGCAGTATTTT.

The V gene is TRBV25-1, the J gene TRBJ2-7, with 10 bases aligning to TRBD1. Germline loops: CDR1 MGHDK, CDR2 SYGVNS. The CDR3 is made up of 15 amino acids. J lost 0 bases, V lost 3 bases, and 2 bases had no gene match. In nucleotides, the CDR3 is TGTGCCAGCAGTGACCGGGACAGGGGCTCCTACGAGCAGTACTTC. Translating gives CASSDRDRGSYEQYF.

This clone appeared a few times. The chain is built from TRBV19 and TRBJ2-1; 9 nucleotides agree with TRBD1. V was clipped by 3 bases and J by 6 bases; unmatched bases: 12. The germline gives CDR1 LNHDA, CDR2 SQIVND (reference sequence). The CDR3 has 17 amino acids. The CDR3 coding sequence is TGTGCCAGTAGTATTAGGACAGGGGTCCCCCAATTCAATGAGCAGTTCTTC. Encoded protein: CASSIRTGVPQFNEQFF.

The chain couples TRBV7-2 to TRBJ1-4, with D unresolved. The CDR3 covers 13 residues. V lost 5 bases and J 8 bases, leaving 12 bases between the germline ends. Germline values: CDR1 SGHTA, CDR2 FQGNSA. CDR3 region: CASSPTWREKLFF. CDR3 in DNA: TGTGCCAGCAGCCCGACTTGGCGCGAAAAACTGTTTTTT.

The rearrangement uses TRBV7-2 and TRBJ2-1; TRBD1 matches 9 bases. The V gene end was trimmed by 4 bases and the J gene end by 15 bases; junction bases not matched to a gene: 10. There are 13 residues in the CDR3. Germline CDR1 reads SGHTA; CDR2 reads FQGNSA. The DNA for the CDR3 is TGTGCCAGCAGCTGGACAGGGGAAGGGACCCCGTTCTTC. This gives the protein CASSWTGEGTPFF.

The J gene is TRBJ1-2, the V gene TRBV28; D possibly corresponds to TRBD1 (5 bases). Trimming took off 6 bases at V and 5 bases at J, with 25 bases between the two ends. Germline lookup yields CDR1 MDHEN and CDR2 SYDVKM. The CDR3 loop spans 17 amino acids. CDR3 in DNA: TGTGCCAGCAGGGCAAGCTTCGGACAAATAGGACGATATGGCTACACCTTC. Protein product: CASRASFGQIGRYGYTF.

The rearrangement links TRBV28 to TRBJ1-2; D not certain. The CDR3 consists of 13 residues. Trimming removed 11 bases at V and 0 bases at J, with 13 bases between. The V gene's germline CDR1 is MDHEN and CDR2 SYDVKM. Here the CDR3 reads CAANRQANYGYTF. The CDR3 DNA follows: TGTGCCGCCAACCGACAAGCTAACTATGGCTACACCTTC.

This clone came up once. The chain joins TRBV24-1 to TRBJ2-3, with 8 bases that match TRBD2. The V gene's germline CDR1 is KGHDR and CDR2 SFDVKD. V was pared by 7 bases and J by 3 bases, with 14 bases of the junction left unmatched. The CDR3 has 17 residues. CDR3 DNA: TGTGCCACCAGCGGAGGTTCGGGAAGCGGGAGTACAGATACGCAGTATTTT. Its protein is CATSGGSGSGSTDTQYF.

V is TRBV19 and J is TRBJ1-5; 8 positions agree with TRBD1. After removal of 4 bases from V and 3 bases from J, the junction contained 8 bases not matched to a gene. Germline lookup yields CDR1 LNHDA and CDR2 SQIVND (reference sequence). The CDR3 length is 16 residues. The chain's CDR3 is CASSTKPTGANQPQHF. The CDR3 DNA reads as TGTGCCAGTAGTACGAAACCGACAGGGGCCAATCAGCCCCAGCATTTT.

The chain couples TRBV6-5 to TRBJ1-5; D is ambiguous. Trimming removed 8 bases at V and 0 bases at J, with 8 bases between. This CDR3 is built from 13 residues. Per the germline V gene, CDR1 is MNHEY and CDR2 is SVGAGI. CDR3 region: CASGLHSNQPQHF. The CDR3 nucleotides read TGTGCCAGCGGACTGCATAGCAATCAGCCCCAGCATTTT.

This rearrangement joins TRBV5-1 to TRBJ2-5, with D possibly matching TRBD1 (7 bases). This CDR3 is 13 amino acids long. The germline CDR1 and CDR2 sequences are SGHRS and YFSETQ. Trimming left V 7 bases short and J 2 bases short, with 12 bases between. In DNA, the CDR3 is TGCGCCAGCGCGGGACAGCCTCAAGAGACCCAGTACTTC. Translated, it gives CASAGQPQETQYF.

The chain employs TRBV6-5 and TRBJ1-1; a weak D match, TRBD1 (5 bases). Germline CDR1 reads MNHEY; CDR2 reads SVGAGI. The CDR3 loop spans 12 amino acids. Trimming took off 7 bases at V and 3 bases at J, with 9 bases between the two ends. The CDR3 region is CASKTGDTEAFF. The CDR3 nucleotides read TGTGCCAGCAAAACGGGGGACACTGAAGCTTTCTTT.

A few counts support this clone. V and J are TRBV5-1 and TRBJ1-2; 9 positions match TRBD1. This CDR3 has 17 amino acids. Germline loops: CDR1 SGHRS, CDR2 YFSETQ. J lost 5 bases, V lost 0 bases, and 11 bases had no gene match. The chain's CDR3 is CASSLDGQGQGGYGYTF. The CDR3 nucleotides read TGCGCCAGCAGCTTGGACGGACAGGGGCAAGGAGGGTATGGCTACACCTTC.

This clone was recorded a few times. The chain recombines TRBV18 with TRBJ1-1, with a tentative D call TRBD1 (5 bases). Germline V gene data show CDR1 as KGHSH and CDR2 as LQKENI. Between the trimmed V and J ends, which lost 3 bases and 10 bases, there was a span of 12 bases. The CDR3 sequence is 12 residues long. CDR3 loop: CASSPTGGGAFF. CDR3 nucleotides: TGTGCCAGCTCACCGACCGGGGGTGGAGCTTTCTTT.

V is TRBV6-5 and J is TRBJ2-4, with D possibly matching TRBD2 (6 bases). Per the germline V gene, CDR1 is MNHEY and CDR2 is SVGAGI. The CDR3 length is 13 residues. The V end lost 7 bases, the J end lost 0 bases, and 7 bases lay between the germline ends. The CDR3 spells CASTGLAKNIQYF. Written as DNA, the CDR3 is TGTGCCAGCACGGGACTAGCCAAAAACATTCAGTACTTC.

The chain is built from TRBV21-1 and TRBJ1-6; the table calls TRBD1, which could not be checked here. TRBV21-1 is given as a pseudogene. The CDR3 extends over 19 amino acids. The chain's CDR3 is CASSKGGQGASSFCSPLHF. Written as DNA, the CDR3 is TGTGCCAGCAGCAAAGGTGGCCAGGGGGCCTCTTCTTTCTGTTCACCCCTCCACTTT.

Written as DNA, the CDR3 is TGCGCCAGCAGACTTAGCGGGGGGCCCTACAATGAGCAGTTCTTC. This translates into CASRLSGGPYNEQFF. The genes are TRBV4-1 and TRBJ2-1; TRBD2 matches 10 bases. Losses at the gene ends were 6 bases for V and 2 bases for J; bases not matched to a gene: 4. The germline CDR1 and CDR2 sequences are MGHRA and YSYEKL. The CDR3 sequence is 15 residues long.

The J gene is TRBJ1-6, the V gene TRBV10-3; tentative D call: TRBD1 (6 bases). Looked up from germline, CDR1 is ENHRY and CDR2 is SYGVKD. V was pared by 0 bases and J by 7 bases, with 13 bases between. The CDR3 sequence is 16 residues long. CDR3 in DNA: TGTGCCATCAGTGAGTCGCGGGCAGGGGTAAATTCACCCCTCCACTTT. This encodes CAISESRAGVNSPLHF.

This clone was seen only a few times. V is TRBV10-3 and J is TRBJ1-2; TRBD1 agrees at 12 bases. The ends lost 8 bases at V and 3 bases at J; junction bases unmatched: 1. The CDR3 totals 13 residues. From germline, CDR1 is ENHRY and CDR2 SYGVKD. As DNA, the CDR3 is TGTGCCATCGGGACAGGGGGCTACTATGGCTACACCTTC. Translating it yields CAIGTGGYYGYTF.

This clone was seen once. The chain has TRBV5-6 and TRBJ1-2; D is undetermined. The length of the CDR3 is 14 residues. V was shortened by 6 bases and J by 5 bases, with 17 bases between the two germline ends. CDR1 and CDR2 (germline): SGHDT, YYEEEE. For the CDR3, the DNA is TGTGCCAGCAACCCGGGGAGTAGAGCTTATGGCTACACCTTC. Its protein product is CASNPGSRAYGYTF.

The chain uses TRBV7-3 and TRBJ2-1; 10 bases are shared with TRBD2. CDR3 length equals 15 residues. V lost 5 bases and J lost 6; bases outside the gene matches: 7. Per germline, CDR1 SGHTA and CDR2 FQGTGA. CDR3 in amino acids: CASSITSGVGNEQFF. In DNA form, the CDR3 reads TGTGCCAGCAGCATCACTAGCGGGGTCGGCAATGAGCAGTTCTTC.

This CDR3 is CASSIREGSVSPLHF. CDR3 in DNA: TGTGCCAGTAGTATCAGGGAAGGGTCGGTATCACCCCTCCACTTT. This sequence joins TRBV19 and TRBJ1-6; tentative D call: TRBD1 (5 bases). Per germline, CDR1 LNHDA and CDR2 SQIVND (reference sequence). This CDR3 contains 15 residues. V was shortened by 3 bases and J by 10 bases, with 16 bases between the two germline ends. The entire variable domain, with the rest obtained from reference TRBV19 and TRBJ1-6, is as follows: DGGITQSPKYLFRKEGQNVTLSCEQNLNHDAMYWYRQDPGQGLRLIYYSQIVNDFQKGDIAEGYSVSREKKESFPLTVTSAQKNPTAFYLCASSIREGSVSPLHFGNGTRLTVT.

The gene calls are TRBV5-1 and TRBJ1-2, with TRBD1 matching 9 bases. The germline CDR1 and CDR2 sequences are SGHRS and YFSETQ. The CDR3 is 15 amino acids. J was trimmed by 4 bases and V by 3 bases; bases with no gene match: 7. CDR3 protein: CASSWDRDRVYGYTF. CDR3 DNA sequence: TGCGCCAGCAGCTGGGACCGGGACAGGGTCTATGGCTACACCTTC.

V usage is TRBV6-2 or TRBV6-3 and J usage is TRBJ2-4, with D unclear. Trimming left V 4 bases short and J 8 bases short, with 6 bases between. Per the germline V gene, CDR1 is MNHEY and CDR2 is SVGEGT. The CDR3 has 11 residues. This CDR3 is CASSSLHIQYF. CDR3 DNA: TGTGCCAGCAGTTCCCTCCACATTCAGTACTTC.

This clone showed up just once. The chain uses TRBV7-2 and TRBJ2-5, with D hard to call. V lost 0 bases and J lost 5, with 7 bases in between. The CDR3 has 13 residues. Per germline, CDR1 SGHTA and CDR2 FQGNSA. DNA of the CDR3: TGTGCCAGCAGCTTAGCCGGGTTTGAGACCCAGTACTTC. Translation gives CASSLAGFETQYF.